A selection of T cell receptor beta chains follows, all from one sample in a study of human T cells and chemical hapten exposure. TCRdb ran MiXCR on the RACE reads and lists one entry per CDR3 protein. The sample carries about 81,000 distinct CDR3 sequences, roughly 7.1% recorded once. Source: whole blood, taken in connection with sensitization to the hapten diphenylcyclopropenone (DPC). These receptors were collected from a woman between 25 and 40 years old with alopecia areata. Some clones in this sample may be carry-over from other donors' samples. The CDR3 runs from the conserved cysteine through the conserved F or W. D genes are given only for firm matches. Clone size is given for some rows only: seen once, a few or many times, or a class if the clone is expanded.

v_gene: TRBV5-4; abundance: many; j_gene: TRBJ1-2; len: 16; d_gene: NA; CDR3aa: CASSPDRLGYNYGYTF; CDR3nt: TGTGCCAGCAGCCCTGACAGGCTCGGATATAACTATGGCTACACCTTC
v_gene: TRBV9; abundance: many; j_gene: TRBJ1-1; len: 14; d_gene: NA; CDR3aa: CASSVGGRGTEAFF; CDR3nt: TGTGCCAGCAGCGTAGGAGGAAGAGGGACTGAAGCTTTCTTT
v_gene: TRBV12-3/TRBV12-4; abundance: NA; j_gene: TRBJ1-1; len: 11; d_gene: NA; CDR3aa: CASRRRSEAFF; CDR3nt: TGTGCCAGCAGGCGCCGGAGTGAAGCTTTCTTT
v_gene: TRBV12-3/TRBV12-4; abundance: many; j_gene: TRBJ1-3; len: 15; d_gene: NA; CDR3aa: CASRSTAPSGNTIYF; CDR3nt: TGTGCCAGCAGATCGACAGCCCCGAGCGGAAACACCATATATTTT
v_gene: TRBV7-2; abundance: few; j_gene: TRBJ2-5; len: 15; d_gene: NA; CDR3aa: CASSRNCESQETQYF; CDR3nt: TGTGCCAGCAGCCGTAATTGTGAGTCCCAAGAGACCCAGTACTTC
v_gene: TRBV4-1; abundance: many; j_gene: TRBJ1-2; len: 16; d_gene: TRBD1; CDR3aa: CASSQEQGATPHGYTF; CDR3nt: TGCGCCAGCAGCCAAGAACAGGGGGCGACTCCCCATGGCTACACCTTC
v_gene: TRBV20-1; abundance: many; j_gene: TRBJ2-3; len: 15; d_gene: TRBD2; CDR3aa: CSARKAGGHIDTQYF; CDR3nt: TGCAGTGCTAGAAAAGCGGGGGGGCACATAGATACGCAGTATTTT
v_gene: TRBV18; abundance: few; j_gene: TRBJ1-5; len: 16; d_gene: TRBD1; CDR3aa: CASSPPQTGGDQPQHF; CDR3nt: TGTGCCAGCTCACCACCGCAAACAGGGGGCGATCAGCCCCAGCATTTT
v_gene: TRBV12-5; abundance: many; j_gene: TRBJ1-1; len: 17; d_gene: TRBD1; CDR3aa: CASGLAVGTGVNTEAFF; CDR3nt: TGTGCTAGTGGTTTGGCAGTCGGGACAGGGGTGAACACTGAAGCTTTCTTT
v_gene: TRBV15; abundance: few; j_gene: TRBJ2-3; len: 18; d_gene: TRBD2; CDR3aa: CATSRDGSGGAKAGTQYF; CDR3nt: TGTGCCACCAGCAGAGACGGGAGCGGGGGCGCAAAGGCGGGTACGCAGTATTTT
v_gene: TRBV2; abundance: many; j_gene: TRBJ2-2; len: 14; d_gene: NA; CDR3aa: CASSSPGLTEELFF; CDR3nt: TGTGCCAGCAGTTCGCCGGGACTCACGGAGGAGCTGTTTTTT
v_gene: TRBV6-6; abundance: many; j_gene: TRBJ1-1; len: 14; d_gene: NA; CDR3aa: CASSGPDQITEAFF; CDR3nt: TGTGCCAGCAGTGGGCCGGACCAAATCACTGAAGCTTTCTTT
v_gene: TRBV3-1; abundance: many; j_gene: TRBJ1-2; len: 16; d_gene: NA; CDR3aa: CASSHGARARYYGYTF; CDR3nt: TGTGCCAGCAGCCATGGAGCGAGGGCGCGCTACTATGGCTACACCTTC
v_gene: TRBV6-1; abundance: many; j_gene: TRBJ1-1; len: 12; d_gene: NA; CDR3aa: CASSEARSEAFF; CDR3nt: TGTGCCAGCAGTGAAGCCAGGTCCGAAGCTTTCTTT
v_gene: TRBV19; abundance: NA; j_gene: TRBJ2-5; len: 13; d_gene: TRBD1; CDR3aa: CASSGRGRETQYF; CDR3nt: TGTGCCAGTAGCGGAAGGGGGCGAGAGACCCAGTACTTC
v_gene: TRBV19; abundance: NA; j_gene: TRBJ2-7; len: 16; d_gene: NA; CDR3aa: CASSTLGSPGSHEQYF; CDR3nt: TGTGCCAGTAGTACCCTCGGGTCCCCGGGGTCCCACGAGCAGTACTTC
v_gene: TRBV6-5; abundance: NA; j_gene: TRBJ1-6; len: 13; d_gene: TRBD1; CDR3aa: CASTGGFNSPLHF; CDR3nt: TGTGCCAGTACAGGGGGTTTCAATTCACCCCTCCACTTT
v_gene: TRBV12-3/TRBV12-4; abundance: many; j_gene: TRBJ1-5; len: 15; d_gene: NA; CDR3aa: CASSLTGYSNQPQHF; CDR3nt: TGTGCCAGCAGTTTGACAGGCTATAGCAATCAGCCCCAGCATTTT
v_gene: TRBV10-3; abundance: many; j_gene: TRBJ1-4; len: 14; d_gene: NA; CDR3aa: CAISEEAGSPSLFF; CDR3nt: TGTGCCATCAGTGAGGAGGCAGGGTCGCCCAGCCTGTTTTTT
v_gene: TRBV6-5; abundance: NA; j_gene: TRBJ2-7; len: 14; d_gene: NA; CDR3aa: CASGLGTVSYEQYF; CDR3nt: TGTGCCAGCGGTCTTGGGACGGTCTCCTACGAGCAGTACTTC
v_gene: TRBV5-4; abundance: few; j_gene: TRBJ1-1; len: 16; d_gene: NA; CDR3aa: CASSLGDKGLGTEAFF; CDR3nt: TGTGCCAGCAGCTTGGGGGACAAGGGGCTCGGGACTGAAGCTTTCTTT
v_gene: TRBV5-5; abundance: many; j_gene: TRBJ1-2; len: 14; d_gene: TRBD1; CDR3aa: CASSPGQVNYGYTF; CDR3nt: TGTGCCAGCAGCCCAGGACAGGTTAACTATGGCTACACCTTC
v_gene: TRBV12-3/TRBV12-4; abundance: many; j_gene: TRBJ2-5; len: 15; d_gene: NA; CDR3aa: CATRHSGQNQETQYF; CDR3nt: TGTGCCACCAGACACAGCGGGCAGAACCAAGAGACCCAGTACTTC
v_gene: TRBV2; abundance: few; j_gene: TRBJ2-7; len: 13; d_gene: NA; CDR3aa: CASRGDPSYEQYF; CDR3nt: TGTGCCAGCCGCGGGGACCCCTCCTACGAGCAGTACTTC
v_gene: TRBV20-1; abundance: many; j_gene: TRBJ2-3; len: 15; d_gene: TRBD2; CDR3aa: CSVPAFSGLADTQYF; CDR3nt: TGCAGTGTCCCAGCCTTTAGCGGGCTCGCAGATACGCAGTATTTT
v_gene: TRBV6-1; abundance: many; j_gene: TRBJ2-3; len: 13; d_gene: NA; CDR3aa: CASSEATSDTQYF; CDR3nt: TGTGCCAGCAGTGAAGCAACGTCAGATACGCAGTATTTT
v_gene: TRBV12-3/TRBV12-4; abundance: many; j_gene: TRBJ1-5; len: 15; d_gene: NA; CDR3aa: CASSSVRGGNQPQHF; CDR3nt: TGTGCCAGCAGTTCAGTCAGGGGCGGTAATCAGCCCCAGCATTTT
v_gene: TRBV11-2; abundance: few; j_gene: TRBJ2-1; len: 15; d_gene: TRBD1; CDR3aa: CASSEGPGQYNEQFF; CDR3nt: TGTGCCAGCAGCGAAGGGCCGGGACAGTACAATGAGCAGTTCTTC
v_gene: TRBV9; abundance: many; j_gene: TRBJ1-1; len: 13; d_gene: NA; CDR3aa: CASSVVGATEAFF; CDR3nt: TGTGCCAGCAGCGTAGTAGGGGCCACTGAAGCTTTCTTT
v_gene: TRBV6-6; abundance: many; j_gene: TRBJ2-2; len: 15; d_gene: NA; CDR3aa: CASSHRTENTGELFF; CDR3nt: TGTGCCAGCAGCCATCGGACCGAAAACACCGGGGAGCTGTTTTTT
v_gene: TRBV29-1; abundance: many; j_gene: TRBJ1-5; len: 13; d_gene: NA; CDR3aa: CSVELRVGQPQHF; CDR3nt: TGCAGCGTTGAACTACGGGTAGGTCAGCCCCAGCATTTT
v_gene: TRBV4-1; abundance: many; j_gene: TRBJ1-4; len: 17; d_gene: NA; CDR3aa: CASSFILGRSTEEKLFF; CDR3nt: TGCGCCAGCAGCTTCATTTTGGGACGGTCGACGGAGGAAAAACTGTTTTTT
v_gene: TRBV5-6; abundance: NA; j_gene: TRBJ1-1; len: 14; d_gene: NA; CDR3aa: CASSEKTVPTEAFF; CDR3nt: TGTGCCAGCAGCGAAAAGACAGTACCCACTGAAGCTTTCTTT